This TCR beta chain was captured by sequencing in a study of cytotoxic CD8 clonotypes in ibrutinib-treated CLL. On the study more broadly: Enrolment comprised over ten relapsed/refractory and over 14 treatment-naive patients; 17 to 18 were IGHV unmutated.

Sequenced by immunoSEQ multiplex PCR; TCRdb stores in-frame clones only, minus some. The sample shows around 310,000 clones, roughly 80% of them seen only once. The material was PBMCs, obtained before ibrutinib treatment. This clonotype originated in a human donor with chronic lymphocytic leukemia.

CDR3 amino acids: CASSARLASYNEQFF. In DNA, the CDR3 is TGTGCCAGCAGTGCCCGACTAGCTTCCTACAATGAGCAGTTCTTC. The chain joins TRBV27 to TRBJ2-1; TRBD2 aligns across 7 bases. The length of the CDR3 is 15 residues. Losses at the gene ends were 5 bases for V and 1 base for J; bases not matched to a gene: 5. Per the germline V gene, CDR1 is MNHEY and CDR2 is SMNVEV (reference sequence).